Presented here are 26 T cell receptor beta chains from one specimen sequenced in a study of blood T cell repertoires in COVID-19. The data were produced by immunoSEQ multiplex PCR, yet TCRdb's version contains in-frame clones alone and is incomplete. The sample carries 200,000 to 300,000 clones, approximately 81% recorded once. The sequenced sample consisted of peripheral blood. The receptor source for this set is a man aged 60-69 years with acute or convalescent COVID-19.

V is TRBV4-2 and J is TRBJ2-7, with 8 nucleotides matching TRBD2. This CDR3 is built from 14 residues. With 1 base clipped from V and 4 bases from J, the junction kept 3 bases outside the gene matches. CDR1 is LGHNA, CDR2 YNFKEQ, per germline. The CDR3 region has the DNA TGTGCCAGCAGCCAAGCAACTAGCGGTTACGAGCAGTACTTC. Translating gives CASSQATSGYEQYF.

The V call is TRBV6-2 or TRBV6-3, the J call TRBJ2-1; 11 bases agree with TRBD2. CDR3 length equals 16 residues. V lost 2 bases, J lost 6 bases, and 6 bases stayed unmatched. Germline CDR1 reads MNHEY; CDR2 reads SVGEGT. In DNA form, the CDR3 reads TGTGCCAGCAGTTACGCACTAGCGGGAGAAGGCAATGAGCAGTTCTTC. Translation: CASSYALAGEGNEQFF.

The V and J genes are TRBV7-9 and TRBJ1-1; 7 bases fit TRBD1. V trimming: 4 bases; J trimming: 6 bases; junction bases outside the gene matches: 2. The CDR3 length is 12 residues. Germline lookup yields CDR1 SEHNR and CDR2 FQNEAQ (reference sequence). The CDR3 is CASSWGQSEAFF. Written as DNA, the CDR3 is TGTGCCAGCAGCTGGGGACAGTCTGAAGCTTTCTTT.

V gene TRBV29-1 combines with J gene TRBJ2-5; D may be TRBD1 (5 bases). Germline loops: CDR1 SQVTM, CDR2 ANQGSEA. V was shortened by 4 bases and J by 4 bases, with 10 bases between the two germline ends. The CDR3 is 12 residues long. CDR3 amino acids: CSVVGVGETQYF. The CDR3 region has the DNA TGCAGCGTTGTAGGGGTGGGAGAGACCCAGTACTTC.

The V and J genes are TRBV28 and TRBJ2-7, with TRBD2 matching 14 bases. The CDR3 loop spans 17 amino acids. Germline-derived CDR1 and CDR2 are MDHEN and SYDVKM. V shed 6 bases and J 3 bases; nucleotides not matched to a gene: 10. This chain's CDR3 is CASRMGLAGENFYEQYF. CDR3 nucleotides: TGTGCCAGCAGGATGGGACTAGCGGGAGAGAATTTCTACGAGCAGTACTTC. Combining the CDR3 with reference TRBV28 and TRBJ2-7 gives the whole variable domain DVKVTQSSRYLVKRTGEKVFLECVQDMDHENMFWYRQDPGLGLRLIYFSYDVKMKEKGDIPEGYSVSREKKERFSLILESASTNQTSMYLCASRMGLAGENFYEQYFGPGTRLTVT.

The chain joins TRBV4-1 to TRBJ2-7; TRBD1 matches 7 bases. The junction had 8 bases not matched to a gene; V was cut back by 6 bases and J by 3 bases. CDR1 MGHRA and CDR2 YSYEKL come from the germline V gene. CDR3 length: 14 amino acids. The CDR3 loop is CASRTRQGDYEQYF. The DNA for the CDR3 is TGCGCCAGCAGGACTCGACAGGGAGACTACGAGCAGTACTTC.

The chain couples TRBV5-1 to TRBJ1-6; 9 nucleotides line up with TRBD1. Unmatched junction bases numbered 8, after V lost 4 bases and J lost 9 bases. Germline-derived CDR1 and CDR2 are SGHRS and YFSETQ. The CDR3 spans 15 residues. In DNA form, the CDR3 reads TGCGCCAGCAGCCAACGGACAGGGGAAGGTTCACCCCTCCACTTT. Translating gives CASSQRTGEGSPLHF.

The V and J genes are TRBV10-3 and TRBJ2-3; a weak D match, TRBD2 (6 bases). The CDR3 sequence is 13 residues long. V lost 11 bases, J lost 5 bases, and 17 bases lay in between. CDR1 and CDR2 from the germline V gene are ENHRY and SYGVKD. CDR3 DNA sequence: TGTGCCTCGGGTTCGGGAGAGGTAGATACGCAGTATTTT. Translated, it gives CASGSGEVDTQYF.

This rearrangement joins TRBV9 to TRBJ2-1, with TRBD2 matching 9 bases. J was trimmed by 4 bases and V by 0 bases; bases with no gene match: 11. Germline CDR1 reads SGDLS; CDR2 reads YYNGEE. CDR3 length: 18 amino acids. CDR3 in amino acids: CASSVGAGSSGKYNEQFF. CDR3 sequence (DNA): TGTGCCAGCAGCGTAGGGGCCGGGTCTAGCGGGAAATACAATGAGCAGTTCTTC.

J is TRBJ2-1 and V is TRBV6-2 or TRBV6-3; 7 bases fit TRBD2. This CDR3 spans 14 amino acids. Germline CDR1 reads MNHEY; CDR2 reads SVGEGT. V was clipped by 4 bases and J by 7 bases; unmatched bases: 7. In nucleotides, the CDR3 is TGTGCCAGCAGTTTCCGGGACTACCTTAATGAGCAGTTCTTC. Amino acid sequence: CASSFRDYLNEQFF.

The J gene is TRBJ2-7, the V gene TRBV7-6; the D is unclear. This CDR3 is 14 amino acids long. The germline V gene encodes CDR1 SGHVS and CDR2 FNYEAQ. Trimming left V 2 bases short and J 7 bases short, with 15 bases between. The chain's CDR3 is CASSLRPEDGEQYF. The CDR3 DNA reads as TGTGCCAGCAGCTTAAGGCCCGAGGATGGGGAGCAGTACTTC. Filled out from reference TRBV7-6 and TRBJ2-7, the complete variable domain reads GAGVSQSPRYKVTKRGQDVALRCDPISGHVSLYWYRQALGQGPEFLTYFNYEAQQDKSGLPNDRFSAERPEGSISTLTIQRTEQRDSAMYRCASSLRPEDGEQYFGPGTRLTVT.

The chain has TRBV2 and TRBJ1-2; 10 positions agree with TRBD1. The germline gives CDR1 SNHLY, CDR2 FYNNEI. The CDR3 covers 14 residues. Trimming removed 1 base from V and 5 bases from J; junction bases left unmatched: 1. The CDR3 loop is CASSEGTGGYGYTF. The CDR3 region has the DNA TGTGCCAGCAGTGAAGGGACAGGGGGGTATGGCTACACCTTC. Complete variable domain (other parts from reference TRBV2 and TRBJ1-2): EPEVTQTPSHQVTQMGQEVILRCVPISNHLYFYWYRQILGQKVEFLVSFYNNEISEKSEIFDDQFSVERPDGSNFTLKIRSTKLEDSAMYFCASSEGTGGYGYTFGSGTRLTVV.

The CDR3 region has the DNA TGTGCCAGCAGGTCGGAGGAAGAGACCCAGTACTTC. It codes for CASRSEEETQYF. V usage is TRBV7-9 and J usage is TRBJ2-5, with D possibly TRBD2 on 5 matching bases. From germline, CDR1 is SEHNR and CDR2 FQNEAQ (reference sequence). CDR3 length: 12 residues. V dropped 6 bases and J dropped 3 bases, with 8 bases sitting between them.

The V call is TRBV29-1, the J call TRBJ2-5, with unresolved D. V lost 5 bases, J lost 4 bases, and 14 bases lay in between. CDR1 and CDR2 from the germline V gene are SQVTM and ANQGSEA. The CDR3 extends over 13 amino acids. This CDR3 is CSVLTSFLETQYF. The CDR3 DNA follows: TGCAGCGTTCTGACAAGTTTCTTAGAGACCCAGTACTTC.

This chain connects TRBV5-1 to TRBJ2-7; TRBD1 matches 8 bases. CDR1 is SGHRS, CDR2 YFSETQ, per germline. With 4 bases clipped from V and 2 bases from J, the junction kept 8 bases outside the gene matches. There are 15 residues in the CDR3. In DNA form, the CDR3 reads TGCGCCAGCAGCGACAGGACAGGGTTAGCCTACGAGCAGTACTTC. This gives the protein CASSDRTGLAYEQYF.

CDR3 bases: TGTGCCAGCAGCAGCGGACAGAAAAATTCACCCCTCCACTTT. Protein product: CASSSGQKNSPLHF. This sequence joins TRBV28 and TRBJ1-6; D possibly corresponds to TRBD1 (6 bases). This CDR3 is built from 14 residues. The germline V gene has CDR1 MDHEN and CDR2 SYDVKM. The germline V and J ends were trimmed by 6 bases and 7 bases, with 13 bases remaining between them.

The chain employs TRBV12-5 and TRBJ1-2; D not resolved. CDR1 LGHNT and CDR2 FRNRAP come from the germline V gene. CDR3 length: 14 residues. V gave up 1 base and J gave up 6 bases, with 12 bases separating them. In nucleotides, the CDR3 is TGTGCTAGTGGTTTGGGACATCGGTCGGATGGCTACACCTTC. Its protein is CASGLGHRSDGYTF.

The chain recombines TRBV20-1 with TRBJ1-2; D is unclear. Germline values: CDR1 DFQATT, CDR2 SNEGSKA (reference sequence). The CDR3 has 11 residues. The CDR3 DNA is TGCACCGGTAGTTATAACTATGGCTACACCTTC. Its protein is CTGSYNYGYTF.

The CDR3 region has the DNA TGCAGTGCTAGTACAGGGGGCTTCACTGAAGCTTTCTTT. Its translation: CSASTGGFTEAFF. The chain carries TRBV20-1 and TRBJ1-1; 9 positions agree with TRBD1. Germline V gene lookup returns CDR1 DFQATT and CDR2 SNEGSKA (reference sequence). The J segment lost 4 bases and the V segment lost 3 bases, leaving 3 bases of the junction unmatched. The CDR3 length is 13 residues.

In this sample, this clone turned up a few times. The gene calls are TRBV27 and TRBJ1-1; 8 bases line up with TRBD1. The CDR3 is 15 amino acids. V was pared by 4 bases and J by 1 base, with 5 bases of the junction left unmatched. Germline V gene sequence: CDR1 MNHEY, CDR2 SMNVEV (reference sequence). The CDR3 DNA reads TGTGCCAGCAGTTGGGGCGACAGGGGGAACACTGAAGCTTTCTTT. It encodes CASSWGDRGNTEAFF.

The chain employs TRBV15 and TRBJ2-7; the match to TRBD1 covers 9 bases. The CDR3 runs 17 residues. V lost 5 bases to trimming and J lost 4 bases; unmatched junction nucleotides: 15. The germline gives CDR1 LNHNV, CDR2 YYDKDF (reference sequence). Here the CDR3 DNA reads TGTGCCACCAGCCCCGCGGAGCTGGACAGGGGCGGGTACGAGCAGTACTTC. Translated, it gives CATSPAELDRGGYEQYF.

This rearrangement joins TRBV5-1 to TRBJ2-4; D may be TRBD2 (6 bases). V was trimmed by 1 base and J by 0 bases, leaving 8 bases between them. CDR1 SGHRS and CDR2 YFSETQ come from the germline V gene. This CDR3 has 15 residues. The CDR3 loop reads CASSLSGRAKNIQYF. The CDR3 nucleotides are TGCGCCAGCAGCTTGAGCGGGCGAGCCAAAAACATTCAGTACTTC.

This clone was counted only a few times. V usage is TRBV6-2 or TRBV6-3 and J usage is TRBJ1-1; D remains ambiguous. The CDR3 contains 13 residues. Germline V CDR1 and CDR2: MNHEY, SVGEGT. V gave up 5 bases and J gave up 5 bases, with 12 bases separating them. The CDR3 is CASSKVGRTEAFF. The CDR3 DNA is TGTGCCAGCAGTAAAGTCGGGAGGACTGAAGCTTTCTTT.

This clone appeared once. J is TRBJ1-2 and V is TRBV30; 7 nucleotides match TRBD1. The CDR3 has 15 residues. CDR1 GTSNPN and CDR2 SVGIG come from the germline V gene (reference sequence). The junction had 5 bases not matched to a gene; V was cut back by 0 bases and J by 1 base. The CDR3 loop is CAWSVQGKINYGYTF. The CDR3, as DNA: TGTGCCTGGAGTGTACAGGGGAAAATTAACTATGGCTACACCTTC.

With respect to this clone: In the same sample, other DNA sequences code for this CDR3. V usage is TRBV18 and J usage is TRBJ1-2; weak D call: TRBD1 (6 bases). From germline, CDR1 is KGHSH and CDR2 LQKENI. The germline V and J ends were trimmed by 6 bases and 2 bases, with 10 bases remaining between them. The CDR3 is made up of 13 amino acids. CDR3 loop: CASSLQGNYGYTF. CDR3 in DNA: TGTGCCAGCTCGTTGCAGGGGAACTATGGCTACACCTTC. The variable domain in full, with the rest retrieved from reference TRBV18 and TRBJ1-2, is NAGVMQNPRHLVRRRGQEARLRCSPMKGHSHVYWYRQLPEEGLKFMVYLQKENIIDESGMPKERFSAEFPKEGPSILRIQQVVRGDSAAYFCASSLQGNYGYTFGSGTRLTVV.

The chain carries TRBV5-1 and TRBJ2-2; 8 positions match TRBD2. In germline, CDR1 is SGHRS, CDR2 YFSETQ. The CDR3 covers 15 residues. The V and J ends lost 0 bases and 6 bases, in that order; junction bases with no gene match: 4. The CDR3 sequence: CASSLAGGGPGELFF. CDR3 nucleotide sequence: TGCGCCAGCAGCTTGGCCGGGGGGGGCCCCGGGGAGCTGTTTTTT.